A single T cell receptor beta chain is shown here with its context. Method: immunoSEQ multiplex PCR; TCRdb's copy keeps in-frame clones and lacks some. The sample contains about 73,000 clones, approximately 80% of which appear only once. V lost 0 bases to trimming and J lost 0 bases, with 11 bases between them. Germline V gene lookup returns CDR1 MNHNS and CDR2 SASEGT. There are 16 residues in the CDR3. This entry belongs to a study of blood T cell repertoires in COVID-19. Study at large: COVID-19 samples from acute and convalescent phases originated in the United States, Italy and Spain.

This rearrangement joins TRBV6-1 to TRBJ1-1, with a weak D call TRBD1 (6 bases). The sequence was obtained from a woman aged 60 to 75 with acute or convalescent COVID-19. The sequenced sample consisted of peripheral blood. The CDR3 protein is CASSEARQVLNTEAFF. Here the CDR3 DNA reads TGTGCCAGCAGTGAAGCCCGACAGGTTTTGAACACTGAAGCTTTCTTT.